This T cell receptor beta chain was identified during a study of blood T cell repertoires in COVID-19. The CDR3 length is 15 residues. V was clipped by 6 bases and J by 7 bases; unmatched bases: 14. The germline V gene has CDR1 SNHLY and CDR2 FYNNEI. Original data processing: Reference gene primer amplification in the assay estimated nucleated cell counts. Libraries were prepared by immunoSEQ multiplex PCR; TCRdb keeps only in-frame clonotypes and omits some of them. For V, J and clone size, that table is used; D and trimming come from the DNA. This sample has a few hundred thousand clones; 80% to 90% occur once, and the top ten carry roughly 3.8%.

The TCR comes from a woman aged 40 to 55 with acute COVID-19. Sample: PBMCs or T cells enriched from blood (not recorded which). V is TRBV2 and J is TRBJ2-5, with 7 bases matching TRBD2. The DNA of the CDR3 is TGTGCCAGCAGCCTCGGGCGGGGGATTTTGGGGACCCAGTACTTC. This gives the protein CASSLGRGILGTQYF.